This entry lists 21 T cell receptor beta chains sequenced from one sample in a study of T cells in Graves' hyperthyroidism and ophthalmopathy. From RNA transcripts, TCR beta CDR3 regions were amplified. During a first-round RT-PCR of the TCR CDR3, the HTBI primer set was used. TCRdb passed the multiplex PCR reads through MiXCR, listing each CDR3 protein once. The data contain under 550,000 distinct CDR3 sequences, about 20% of them singletons. The sample taken for sequencing was blood. Receptors were obtained from a man in his forties with Graves' ophthalmopathy.

This clonotype came up many times. The V and J genes are TRBV20-1 and TRBJ2-1; no definite D call. CDR1 and CDR2 (germline): DFQATT, SNEGSKA (reference sequence). V lost 5 bases and J lost 0, with 14 bases in between. The CDR3 runs 15 residues. The CDR3: CSAPPDASSYNEQFF. CDR3 DNA sequence: TGCAGTGCTCCGCCGGACGCGAGCTCCTACAATGAGCAGTTCTTC.

A few counts support this clonotype. The CDR3 here is CASSLGTGWTSVNEQFF. The CDR3 bases are TGTGCCAGCAGCTTAGGAACAGGGTGGACTAGCGTCAATGAGCAGTTCTTC. V usage is TRBV11-1 and J usage is TRBJ2-1; TRBD2 agrees at 9 bases. V lost 1 base, J lost 6 bases, and 10 bases stayed unmatched. Germline loops: CDR1 SGHAT, CDR2 FQDESV (reference sequence). This CDR3 spans 17 amino acids.

This clonotype came up a few times. The chain is built from TRBV12-3 or TRBV12-4 and TRBJ2-3; tentative D call: TRBD1 (6 bases). The ends were cut back, 2 bases at V and 2 bases at J, with 17 bases in the middle. This CDR3 has 17 amino acids. The CDR3 nucleotides read TGTGCCAGCAGTTTACAGGGCAGGGGCCTCAACACAGATACGCAGTATTTT. Its translation is CASSLQGRGLNTDTQYF.

This clonotype was found many times. This sequence joins TRBV11-2 and TRBJ1-1; D not certain. The CDR3 covers 13 residues. Trimming stripped 5 bases from V and 4 bases from J, with 11 bases between. CDR1 and CDR2 (germline): SGHAT, FQNNGV. The CDR3 protein is CASSPLSPTEAFF. For the CDR3, the DNA is TGTGCCAGCAGCCCACTTTCCCCCACTGAAGCTTTCTTT.

This clonotype was detected only a few times. Compared with germline, one end of the junction differs, possibly owing to a read error. The rearrangement uses TRBV18 and TRBJ2-4, with TRBD1 matching over 7 bases. The CDR3 contains 13 residues. The germline gives CDR1 KGHSH, CDR2 LQKENI. The CDR3, as DNA: TGTGCCAACTCACCACAGGGGCAAAACATTCAGTACTTC. It is translated as CANSPQGQNIQYF.

This clonotype was observed many times. This chain uses TRBV28 with TRBJ2-1, with a tentative D call TRBD2 (5 bases). In germline, CDR1 is MDHEN, CDR2 SYDVKM. The CDR3 totals 16 residues. Trimming pared 7 bases from V and 4 bases from J, leaving 20 bases between. CDR3 amino acids: CASIEAGRPTYNEQFF. CDR3 nucleotides: TGTGCCAGCATTGAGGCGGGTAGGCCGACTTACAATGAGCAGTTCTTC.

As regards this clonotype: Germline and junction disagree at one end, which may indicate a read error. This chain uses TRBV7-8 with TRBJ2-7; 7 bases align to TRBD2. CDR1 and CDR2 from the germline V gene are SGHVS and FQNEAQ. The CDR3 is made up of 16 amino acids. CDR3 amino acids: CASSQWSGRSPYEQYF. In DNA, the CDR3 is TGCGCCAGCAGCCAATGGTCCGGGAGGTCCCCCTACGAGCAGTACTTC.

This chain uses TRBV12-3 or TRBV12-4 with TRBJ1-3; D gene uncertain. This CDR3 is built from 14 residues. Trimming stripped 2 bases from V and 4 bases from J, with 9 bases between. The CDR3 protein is CASSLSGFGNTIYF. The CDR3 coding sequence is TGTGCCAGCAGTTTAAGCGGGTTCGGAAACACCATATATTTT.

This clonotype was counted only a few times. The junction departs from the called germline gene at one end, perhaps through a read error. The CDR3 sequence is CAGSLGPLDGYTF. The CDR3 DNA sequence: TGTGCCGGCAGTTTGGGCCCCCTTGATGGCTACACCTTC. V gene TRBV12-3 or TRBV12-4 combines with J gene TRBJ1-2; no clear D gene. The CDR3 contains 13 residues.

This clonotype showed up many times. The chain is built from TRBV12-3 or TRBV12-4 and TRBJ2-5, with D perhaps TRBD1 (6 bases). CDR3 length: 14 amino acids. Trimming removed 3 bases at V and 3 bases at J, with 11 bases between. CDR3 DNA: TGTGCCAGCAGTTTCTCAGGGGCCGAAGAGACCCAGTACTTC. Translating gives CASSFSGAEETQYF.

J is TRBJ2-1 and V is TRBV19, with D tentatively TRBD2 (6 bases). The CDR3 extends over 14 amino acids. Germline CDR1 and CDR2: LNHDA and SQIVND (reference sequence). The V end lost 3 bases, the J end lost 6 bases, and 12 bases lay between the germline ends. CDR3: CASSIPGTPNEQFF. The CDR3 nucleotides read TGTGCCAGTAGTATCCCCGGGACTCCCAATGAGCAGTTCTTC.

This clonotype showed up just a few times. This rearrangement joins TRBV19 to TRBJ2-2; D is possibly TRBD2 (5 bases). The V end was cut by 6 bases, the J end by 5 bases, with 13 bases between. The germline gives CDR1 LNHDA, CDR2 SQIVND (reference sequence). The CDR3 length is 14 residues. The CDR3, as DNA: TGTGCCAGTAGGGACTTAAAAGGAACCGGGGAGCTGTTTTTT. Translation: CASRDLKGTGELFF.

At least ten counts were recorded for this clonotype. Sequence at one end of the junction differs from germline and may be a read error. V and J are TRBV12-3 or TRBV12-4 and TRBJ2-1, with a tentative D call TRBD2 (5 bases). The CDR3 consists of 13 residues. The CDR3 nucleotides are TGTGCCAGCAGCTTAGGGCGGGACAATGAGCAGTTCTTC. It yields the protein CASSLGRDNEQFF.

This clonotype was seen only a few times. This chain joins TRBV3-1 and TRBJ1-6; D ambiguous. The CDR3 has 11 residues. CDR1 is LGHDT and CDR2 is YNNKEL in the germline V gene (reference sequence). Trimming shortened V by 4 bases and J by 13 bases, and 8 bases separated the two germline ends. CDR3 DNA sequence: TGTGCCAGCAGCCGAGAAGGTCCCCTCCACTTT. Translating gives CASSREGPLHF.

The chain carries TRBV7-3 and TRBJ2-1; 9 bases align to TRBD1. In germline, CDR1 is SGHTA, CDR2 FQGTGA. V dropped 1 base and J dropped 4; count of bases not matched to a gene: 5. The CDR3 runs to 16 residues. CDR3 in amino acids: CASSLSGTGTYNEQFF. The CDR3 DNA sequence: TGTGCCAGCAGCTTAAGTGGGACAGGGACTTACAATGAGCAGTTCTTC.

This clonotype was detected only a few times. The V and J genes are TRBV10-2 and TRBJ2-1; the match to TRBD2 covers 12 bases. The CDR3 totals 15 residues. Trimming removed 6 bases from V and 10 bases from J; junction bases left unmatched: 10. The germline V gene encodes CDR1 WSHSY and CDR2 SAAADI. In DNA, the CDR3 is TGCGCCAGCAGGCCCCTAGCGGGAGGGCCTCAGGAGCAGTTCTTC. The encoded protein is CASRPLAGGPQEQFF.

This clonotype has a count of ten or more. CDR3 region: CASSFLQGRNSPLHF. The CDR3 bases are TGTGCCAGCAGTTTTCTACAGGGGAGGAATTCACCCCTCCACTTT. V is TRBV12-3 or TRBV12-4 and J is TRBJ1-6; 7 bases agree with TRBD1. CDR3 length: 15 residues. The J segment lost 7 bases and the V segment lost 3 bases, leaving 6 bases of the junction unmatched.

This clonotype has ten or more counts. This sequence joins TRBV28 and TRBJ2-5; 9 positions agree with TRBD1. Germline V gene data show CDR1 as MDHEN and CDR2 as SYDVKM. The V segment lost 7 bases and the J segment 2 bases; nucleotides outside the gene matches: 8. This CDR3 region has 15 residues. The CDR3, as DNA: TGTGCCAGCACCTTCGGGACAGGGTCGCAAGAGACCCAGTACTTC. Amino acid sequence: CASTFGTGSQETQYF. Complete variable domain (other parts from reference TRBV28 and TRBJ2-5): DVKVTQSSRYLVKRTGEKVFLECVQDMDHENMFWYRQDPGLGLRLIYFSYDVKMKEKGDIPEGYSVSREKKERFSLILESASTNQTSMYLCASTFGTGSQETQYFGPGTRLLVL.

This clonotype was recorded a few times. The V and J genes are TRBV29-1 and TRBJ2-5, with a possible D match to TRBD2 (6 bases). V was clipped by 4 bases and J by 7 bases, with 10 bases between them. CDR1 SQVTM and CDR2 ANQGSEA come from the germline V gene. This CDR3 contains 11 residues. The CDR3 nucleotides read TGCAGCGTTGTGAACGGGGGGACCCAGTACTTC. It is translated as CSVVNGGTQYF.

The gene calls are TRBV30 and TRBJ2-7; tentatively, D is TRBD2 (6 bases). The V gene's germline CDR1 is GTSNPN and CDR2 SVGIG (reference sequence). There are 15 residues in the CDR3. V dropped 1 base and J dropped 5 bases, with 18 bases sitting between them. The CDR3 DNA is TGTGCCTGGAGTGCCGGGCCCAGCGGGCTCAACGAGCAGTACTTC. Encoded protein: CAWSAGPSGLNEQYF. Full variable domain (outside the CDR3, taken from reference TRBV30 and TRBJ2-7): SQTIHQWPATLVQPVGSPLSLECTVEGTSNPNLYWYRQAAGRGLQLLFYSVGIGQISSEVPQNLSASRPQDRQFILSSKKLLLSDSGFYLCAWSAGPSGLNEQYFGPGTRLTVT.

The sample holds many counts of this clonotype. V is TRBV20-1 and J is TRBJ2-3; a weak D match, TRBD1 (5 bases). Trimming left V 2 bases short and J 0 bases short, with 12 bases between. The CDR3 is made up of 15 amino acids. The germline V gene has CDR1 DFQATT and CDR2 SNEGSKA (reference sequence). The CDR3 sequence: CSARRTPASTDTQYF. The CDR3 nucleotides read TGCAGTGCTAGAAGGACACCGGCTAGCACAGATACGCAGTATTTT.